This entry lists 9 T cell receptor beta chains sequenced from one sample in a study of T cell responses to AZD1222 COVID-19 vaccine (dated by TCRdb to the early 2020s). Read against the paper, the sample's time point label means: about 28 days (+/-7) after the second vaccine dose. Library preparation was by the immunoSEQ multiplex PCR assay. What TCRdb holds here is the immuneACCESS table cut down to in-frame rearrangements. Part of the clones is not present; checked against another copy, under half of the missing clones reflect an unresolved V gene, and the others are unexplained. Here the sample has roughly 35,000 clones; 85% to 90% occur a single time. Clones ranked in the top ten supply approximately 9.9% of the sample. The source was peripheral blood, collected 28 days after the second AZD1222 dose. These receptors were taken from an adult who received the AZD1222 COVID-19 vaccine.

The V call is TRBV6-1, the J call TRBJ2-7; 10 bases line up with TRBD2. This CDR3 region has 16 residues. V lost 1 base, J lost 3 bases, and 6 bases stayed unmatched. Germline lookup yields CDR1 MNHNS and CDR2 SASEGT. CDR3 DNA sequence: TGTGCCAGCAGTGAAGGAGTGAGCGGGAGGGTCTACGAGCAGTACTTC. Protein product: CASSEGVSGRVYEQYF.

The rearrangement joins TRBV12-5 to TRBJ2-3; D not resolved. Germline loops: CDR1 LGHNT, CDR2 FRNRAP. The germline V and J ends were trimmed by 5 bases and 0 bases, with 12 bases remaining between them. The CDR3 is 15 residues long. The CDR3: CASGAPRPSTDTQYF. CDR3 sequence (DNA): TGTGCTAGTGGTGCCCCTAGACCCAGCACAGATACGCAGTATTTT. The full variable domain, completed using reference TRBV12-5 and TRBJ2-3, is DARVTQTPRHKVTEMGQEVTMRCQPILGHNTVFWYRQTMMQGLELLAYFRNRAPLDDSGMPKDRFSAEMPDATLATLKIQPSEPRDSAVYFCASGAPRPSTDTQYFGPGTRLTVL.

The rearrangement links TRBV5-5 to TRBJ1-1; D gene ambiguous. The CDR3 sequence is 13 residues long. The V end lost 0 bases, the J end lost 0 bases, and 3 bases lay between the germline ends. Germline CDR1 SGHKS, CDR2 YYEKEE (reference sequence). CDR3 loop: CASSLGLNTEAFF. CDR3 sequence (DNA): TGTGCCAGCAGCTTGGGGTTGAACACTGAAGCTTTCTTT. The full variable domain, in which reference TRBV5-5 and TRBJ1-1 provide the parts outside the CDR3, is DAGVTQSPTHLIKTRGQQVTLRCSPISGHKSVSWYQQVLGQGPQFIFQYYEKEERGRGNFPDRFSARQFPNYSSELNVNALLLGDSALYLCASSLGLNTEAFFGQGTRLTVV.

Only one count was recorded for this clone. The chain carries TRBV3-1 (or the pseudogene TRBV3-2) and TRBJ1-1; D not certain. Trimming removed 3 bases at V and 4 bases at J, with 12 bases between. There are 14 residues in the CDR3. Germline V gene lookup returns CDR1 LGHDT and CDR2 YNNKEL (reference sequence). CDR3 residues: CASSHVNRGTEAFF. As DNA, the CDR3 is TGTGCCAGCAGCCACGTTAACAGAGGCACTGAAGCTTTCTTT.

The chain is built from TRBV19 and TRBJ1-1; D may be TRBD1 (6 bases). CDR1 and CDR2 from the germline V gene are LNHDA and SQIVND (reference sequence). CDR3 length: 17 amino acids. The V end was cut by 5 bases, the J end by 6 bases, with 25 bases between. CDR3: CASSLVQGTYRGAEAFF. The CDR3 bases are TGTGCCAGTAGTCTTGTCCAGGGGACGTACCGGGGGGCTGAAGCTTTCTTT. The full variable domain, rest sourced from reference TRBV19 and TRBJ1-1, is DGGITQSPKYLFRKEGQNVTLSCEQNLNHDAMYWYRQDPGQGLRLIYYSQIVNDFQKGDIAEGYSVSREKKESFPLTVTSAQKNPTAFYLCASSLVQGTYRGAEAFFGQGTRLTVV.

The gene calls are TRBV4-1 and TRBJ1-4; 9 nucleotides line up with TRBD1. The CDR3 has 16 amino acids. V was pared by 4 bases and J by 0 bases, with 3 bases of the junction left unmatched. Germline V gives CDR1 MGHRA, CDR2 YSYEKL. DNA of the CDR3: TGCGCCAGCAGCCCGGGACAGGGCGCAACTAATGAAAAACTGTTTTTT. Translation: CASSPGQGATNEKLFF.

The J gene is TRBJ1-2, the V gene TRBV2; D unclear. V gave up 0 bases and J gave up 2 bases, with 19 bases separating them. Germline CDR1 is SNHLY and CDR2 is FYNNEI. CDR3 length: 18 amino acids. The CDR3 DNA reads TGTGCCAGCAGTGAAGCGCTTCTTTTCTGGCGAAACAACTATGGCTACACCTTC. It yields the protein CASSEALLFWRNNYGYTF.

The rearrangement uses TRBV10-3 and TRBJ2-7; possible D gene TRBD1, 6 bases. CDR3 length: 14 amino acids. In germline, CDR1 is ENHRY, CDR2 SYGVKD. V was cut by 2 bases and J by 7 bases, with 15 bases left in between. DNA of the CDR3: TGTGCCATCAGTGAGGGACAGCCCGCGATGGAGCAGTACTTC. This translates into CAISEGQPAMEQYF.

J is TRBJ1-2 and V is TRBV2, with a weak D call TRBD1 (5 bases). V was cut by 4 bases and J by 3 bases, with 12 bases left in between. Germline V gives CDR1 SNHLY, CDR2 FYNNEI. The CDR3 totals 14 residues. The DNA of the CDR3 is TGTGCCAGCAGTGCCGAGCAGGGATACTATGGCTACACCTTC. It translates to CASSAEQGYYGYTF.